What follows are 17 T cell receptor beta chains derived from one specimen sequenced in a study of long-term antiretroviral therapy in people with HIV. Researchers report immunoSEQ v3.0 was run at survey level. Produced via immunoSEQ multiplex PCR; TCRdb's table is partial and in-frame only. The sample has under 25,000 clones; 76% are singletons. Sequenced material: unsorted PBMCs, taken 0.5 years before starting antiretroviral therapy. Every receptor here comes from a young man with HIV.

This clone is a singleton in its sample. The genes are TRBV5-4 and TRBJ2-3, with a possible D match to TRBD1 (6 bases). The V gene's germline CDR1 is SGHNT and CDR2 YYREEE (reference sequence). The CDR3 spans 14 residues. Trimming took off 6 bases at V and 3 bases at J, with 14 bases between the two ends. The CDR3 protein is CASTPRGKTDTQYF. CDR3 nucleotides: TGTGCCAGCACTCCTAGGGGGAAAACAGATACGCAGTATTTT.

This clone occurred a few times. The chain recombines TRBV5-6 with TRBJ2-7, with 9 bases fitting TRBD2. Trimming removed 4 bases from V and 4 bases from J; junction bases left unmatched: 9. This CDR3 is 15 amino acids long. Germline CDR1 reads SGHDT; CDR2 reads YYEEEE. CDR3 protein: CASSAASGEDYEQYF. Here the CDR3 DNA reads TGTGCCAGCAGCGCGGCTAGCGGGGAGGATTACGAGCAGTACTTC.

The rearrangement uses TRBV27 and TRBJ2-5; weak D call: TRBD1 (5 bases). Looked up from germline, CDR1 is MNHEY and CDR2 is SMNVEV (reference sequence). There are 16 residues in the CDR3. V lost 1 base, J lost 1 base, and 13 bases lay in between. This CDR3 is CASSLYARQPQETQYF. The CDR3 DNA reads TGTGCCAGCAGTTTATATGCTCGACAGCCCCAAGAGACCCAGTACTTC.

V and J are TRBV6-1 and TRBJ2-4; TRBD1 matches at 7 bases. The V gene end was trimmed by 1 base and the J gene end by 8 bases; junction bases not matched to a gene: 8. The CDR3 sequence is 15 residues long. Looked up from germline, CDR1 is MNHNS and CDR2 is SASEGT. The CDR3 is CASSEGQGIKYIQYF. The CDR3 nucleotides are TGTGCCAGCAGTGAAGGACAGGGAATCAAGTACATTCAGTACTTC.

The gene calls are TRBV11-2 and TRBJ2-1, with D maybe TRBD1 (6 bases). The CDR3 contains 16 residues. The V end lost 4 bases, the J end lost 4 bases, and 17 bases lay between the germline ends. CDR1 and CDR2 from the germline V gene are SGHAT and FQNNGV. CDR3 residues: CASSSNRVSGYNEQFF. CDR3 DNA sequence: TGTGCCAGCAGCTCTAACAGGGTGTCGGGTTACAATGAGCAGTTCTTC. The full variable domain, completed using reference TRBV11-2 and TRBJ2-1, is EAGVAQSPRYKIIEKRQSVAFWCNPISGHATLYWYQQILGQGPKLLIQFQNNGVVDDSQLPKDRFSAERLKGVDSTLKIQPAKLEDSAVYLCASSSNRVSGYNEQFFGPGTRLTVL.

The genes are TRBV5-1 and TRBJ2-1; the match to TRBD1 covers 8 bases. J gave up 7 bases and V 5 bases, and 5 bases lay outside the gene matches. The CDR3 consists of 13 residues. The V gene's germline CDR1 is SGHRS and CDR2 YFSETQ. CDR3 in amino acids: CASRTGAGNEQFF. In nucleotides, the CDR3 is TGCGCCAGCAGGACAGGGGCGGGGAATGAGCAGTTCTTC.

This chain's CDR3 is CASSTGGRGNQPQHF. CDR3 sequence (DNA): TGTGCCAGCAGCACTGGGGGCAGGGGGAATCAGCCCCAGCATTTT. The J gene is TRBJ1-5, the V gene TRBV21-1; the table's TRBD1 call for D was not verified on the DNA. TRBV21-1 is shown as a pseudogene. The CDR3 totals 15 residues.

This clone was recorded once. The CDR3 DNA reads TGCGCCAGCAGCTTAGCAGGGGCGCCCCCTGTCCCTGAAGCTTTCTTT. Translated, it gives CASSLAGAPPVPEAFF. The genes are TRBV5-1 and TRBJ1-1; D perhaps matches TRBD1 (6 bases). V shed 2 bases and J shed 6 bases, with 20 bases lying between them. CDR1 is SGHRS, CDR2 YFSETQ, per germline. This CDR3 has 16 amino acids.

In its sample, this clone was seen a few times. V and J are TRBV19 and TRBJ1-1; TRBD1 matches at 9 bases. V shed 9 bases, J shed 6 bases, and the junction held 8 bases outside the gene matches. Germline V gene data show CDR1 as LNHDA and CDR2 as SQIVND (reference sequence). CDR3 length equals 13 residues. The CDR3 region is CASKQGARPEAFF. CDR3 DNA: TGTGCCAGCAAACAGGGGGCTCGTCCTGAAGCTTTCTTT.

This clone turned up a few times. This chain links TRBV6-4 with TRBJ2-7; weak D call: TRBD2 (5 bases). Germline loops: CDR1 MRHNA, CDR2 SNTAGT. This CDR3 region has 15 residues. The V gene lost 0 bases and the J gene lost 2 bases, with 11 bases spanning the gap. CDR3 sequence reads: CASSDSYRETYEQYF. CDR3 DNA: TGTGCCAGCAGTGACTCGTATAGGGAGACCTACGAGCAGTACTTC.

CDR3 residues: CASSVASDFSYEQYF. The DNA for the CDR3 is TGTGCCAGCAGCGTAGCCTCAGATTTCTCCTACGAGCAGTACTTC. The chain has TRBV9 and TRBJ2-7; D is uncertain. The CDR3 covers 15 residues. In germline, CDR1 is SGDLS, CDR2 YYNGEE. V was pared by 0 bases and J by 0 bases, with 10 bases between.

The chain recombines TRBV5-1 with TRBJ2-1; unclear D gene. With 2 bases removed from V and 5 bases from J, the gap between germline ends came to 17 bases. The length of the CDR3 is 16 residues. Germline V gives CDR1 SGHRS, CDR2 YFSETQ. In nucleotides, the CDR3 is TGCGCCAGCAGCTTATCTCTCAATCCCGCAGACAATGAGCAGTTCTTC. Translation: CASSLSLNPADNEQFF.

V is TRBV4-3 and J is TRBJ2-7, with 10 bases fitting TRBD1. Germline V gives CDR1 LGHNA, CDR2 YSLEER. Trimming at V came to 0 bases and at J to 0 bases, leaving 2 bases not matched to a gene. The CDR3 length is 16 residues. This CDR3 reads CASSQEGQGVSYEQYF. CDR3 sequence (DNA): TGCGCCAGCAGCCAAGAAGGACAGGGGGTCTCCTACGAGCAGTACTTC.

This chain uses TRBV5-1 with TRBJ2-7, with D possibly called TRBD1 or TRBD2 (5 bases each). Deletions cut 3 bases from V and 3 bases from J, with 13 bases between. CDR3 size: 14 residues. In germline, CDR1 is SGHRS, CDR2 YFSETQ. The CDR3 DNA is TGCGCCAGCAGCTGGGGACCAGGGAACTACGAGCAGTACTTC. Its protein is CASSWGPGNYEQYF.

J is TRBJ2-7 and V is TRBV4-1, with D tentatively TRBD1 (5 bases). This CDR3 spans 16 amino acids. V was cut by 0 bases and J by 0 bases, with 12 bases left in between. Germline CDR1 is MGHRA and CDR2 is YSYEKL. DNA of the CDR3: TGCGCCAGCAGCCAAGATCCCAGGGTTGACTCCTACGAGCAGTACTTC. Protein product: CASSQDPRVDSYEQYF.

The chain's CDR3 is CASSLGGGVSGANVLTF. In DNA form, the CDR3 reads TGTGCCAGCAGCTTAGGAGGGGGGGTCTCTGGGGCCAACGTCCTGACTTTC. V gene TRBV11-2 combines with J gene TRBJ2-6, with TRBD2 as a possible D gene (7 bases). Trimming took off 1 base at V and 0 bases at J, with 10 bases between the two ends. The CDR3 runs to 17 residues. CDR1 is SGHAT and CDR2 is FQNNGV in the germline V gene.

The chain employs TRBV27 and TRBJ1-4, with 7 bases that match TRBD1. Per germline, CDR1 MNHEY and CDR2 SMNVEV (reference sequence). Trimming cost V 4 bases and J 8 bases; bases outside gene matches: 4. This CDR3 is built from 13 residues. CDR3 DNA sequence: TGTGCCAGCAGTTCCGGACAGGAAGAAAAACTGTTTTTT. This gives the protein CASSSGQEEKLFF.